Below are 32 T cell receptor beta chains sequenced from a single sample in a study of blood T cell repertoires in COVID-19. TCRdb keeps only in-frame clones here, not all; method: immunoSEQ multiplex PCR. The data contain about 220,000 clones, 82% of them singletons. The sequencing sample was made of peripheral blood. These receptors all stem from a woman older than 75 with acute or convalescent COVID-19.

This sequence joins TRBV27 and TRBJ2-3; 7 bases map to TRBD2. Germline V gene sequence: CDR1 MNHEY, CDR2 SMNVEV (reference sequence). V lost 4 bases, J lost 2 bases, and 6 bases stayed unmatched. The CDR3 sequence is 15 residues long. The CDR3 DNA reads TGTGCCAGCAGTTGGGGGGGTTTACCCACAGATACGCAGTATTTT. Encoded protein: CASSWGGLPTDTQYF.

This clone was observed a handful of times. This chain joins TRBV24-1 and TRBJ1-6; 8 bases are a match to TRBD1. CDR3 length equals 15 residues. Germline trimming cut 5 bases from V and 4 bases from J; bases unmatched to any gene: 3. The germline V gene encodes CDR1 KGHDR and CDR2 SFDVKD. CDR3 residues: CATSAGQVYNSPLHF. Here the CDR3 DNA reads TGTGCCACCAGTGCGGGACAGGTTTATAATTCACCCCTCCACTTT.

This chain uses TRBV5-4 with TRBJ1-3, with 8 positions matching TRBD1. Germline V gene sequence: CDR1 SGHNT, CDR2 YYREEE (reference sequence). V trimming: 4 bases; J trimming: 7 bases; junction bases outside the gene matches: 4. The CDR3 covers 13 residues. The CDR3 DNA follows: TGTGCCAGCAGCAAGGGACAGGAGAACACCATATATTTT. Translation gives CASSKGQENTIYF.

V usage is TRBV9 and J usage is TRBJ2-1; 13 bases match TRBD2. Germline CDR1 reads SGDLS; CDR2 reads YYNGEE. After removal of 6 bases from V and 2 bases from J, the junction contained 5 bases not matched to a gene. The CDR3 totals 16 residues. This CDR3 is CASTKGTSGAYNEQFF. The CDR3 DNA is TGTGCCAGCACCAAAGGGACTAGCGGGGCCTACAATGAGCAGTTCTTC.

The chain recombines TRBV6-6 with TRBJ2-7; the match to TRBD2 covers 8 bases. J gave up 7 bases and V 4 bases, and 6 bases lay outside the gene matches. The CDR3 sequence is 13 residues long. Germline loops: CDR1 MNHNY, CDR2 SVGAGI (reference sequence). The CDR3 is CASSFTGGMEQYF. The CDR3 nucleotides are TGTGCCAGCAGTTTCACGGGGGGGATGGAGCAGTACTTC.

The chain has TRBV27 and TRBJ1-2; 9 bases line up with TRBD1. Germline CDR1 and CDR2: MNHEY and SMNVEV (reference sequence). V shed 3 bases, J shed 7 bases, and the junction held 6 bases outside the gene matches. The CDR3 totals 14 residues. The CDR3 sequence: CASSFTGGFSGYTF. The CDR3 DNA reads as TGTGCCAGCAGTTTCACAGGGGGCTTTAGTGGCTACACCTTC.

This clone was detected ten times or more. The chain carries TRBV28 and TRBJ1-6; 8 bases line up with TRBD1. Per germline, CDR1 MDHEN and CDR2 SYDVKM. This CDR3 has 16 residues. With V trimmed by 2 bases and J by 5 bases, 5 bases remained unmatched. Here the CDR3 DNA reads TGTGCCAGCAGTTTACTCGGACAGGGAAATAATTCACCCCTCCACTTT. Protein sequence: CASSLLGQGNNSPLHF.

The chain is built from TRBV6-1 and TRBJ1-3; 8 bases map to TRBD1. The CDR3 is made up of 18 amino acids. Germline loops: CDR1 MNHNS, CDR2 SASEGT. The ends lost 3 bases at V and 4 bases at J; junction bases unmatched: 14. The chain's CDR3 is CASSDQQLGQGTGNTIYF. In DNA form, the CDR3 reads TGTGCCAGCAGTGACCAACAACTAGGACAGGGAACAGGAAACACCATATATTTT.

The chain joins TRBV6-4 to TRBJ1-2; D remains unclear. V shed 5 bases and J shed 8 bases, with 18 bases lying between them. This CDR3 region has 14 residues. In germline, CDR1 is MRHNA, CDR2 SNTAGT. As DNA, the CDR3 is TGTGCCAGCAGTCCCTCCGTGGGCGCCGGCGGCTACACCTTC. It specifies CASSPSVGAGGYTF.

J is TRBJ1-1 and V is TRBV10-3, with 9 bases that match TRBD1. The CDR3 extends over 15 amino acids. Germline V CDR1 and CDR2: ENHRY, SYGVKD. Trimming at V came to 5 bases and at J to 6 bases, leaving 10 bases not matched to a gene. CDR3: CAISRGTGLLAEAFF. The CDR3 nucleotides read TGTGCCATCAGTAGGGGGACAGGGTTGTTGGCTGAAGCTTTCTTT.

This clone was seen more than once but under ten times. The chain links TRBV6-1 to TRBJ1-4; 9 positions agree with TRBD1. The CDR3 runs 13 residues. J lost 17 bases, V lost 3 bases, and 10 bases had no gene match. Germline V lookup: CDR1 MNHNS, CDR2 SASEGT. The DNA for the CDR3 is TGTGCCAGCAGTGAGGGGTCGGGACAGGGAATTTTTTTT. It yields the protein CASSEGSGQGIFF.

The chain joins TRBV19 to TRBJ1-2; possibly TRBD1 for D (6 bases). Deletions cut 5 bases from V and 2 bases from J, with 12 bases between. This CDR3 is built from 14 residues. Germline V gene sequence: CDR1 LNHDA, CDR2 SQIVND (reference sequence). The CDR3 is CASSSAGANYGYTF. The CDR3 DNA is TGTGCCAGTAGTTCGGCGGGGGCCAACTATGGCTACACCTTC.

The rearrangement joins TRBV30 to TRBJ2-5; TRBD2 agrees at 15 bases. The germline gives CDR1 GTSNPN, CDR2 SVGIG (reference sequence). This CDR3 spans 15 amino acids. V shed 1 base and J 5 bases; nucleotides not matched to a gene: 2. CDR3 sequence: CAWSGGTSGGETQYF. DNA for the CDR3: TGTGCCTGGAGTGGCGGGACTAGCGGGGGGGAGACCCAGTACTTC.

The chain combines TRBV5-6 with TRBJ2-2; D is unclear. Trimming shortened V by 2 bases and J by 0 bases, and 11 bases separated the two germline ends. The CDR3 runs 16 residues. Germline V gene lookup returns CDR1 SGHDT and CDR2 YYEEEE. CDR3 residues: CASSFLAHSNTGELFF. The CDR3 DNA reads TGTGCCAGCAGCTTCTTAGCACATTCGAACACCGGGGAGCTGTTTTTT.

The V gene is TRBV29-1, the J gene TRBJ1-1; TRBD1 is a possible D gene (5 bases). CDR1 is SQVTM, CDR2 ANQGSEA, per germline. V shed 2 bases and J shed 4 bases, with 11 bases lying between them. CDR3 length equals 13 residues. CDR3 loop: CSVEPPGGTEAFF. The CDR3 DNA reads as TGCAGCGTTGAACCGCCGGGGGGCACTGAAGCTTTCTTT.

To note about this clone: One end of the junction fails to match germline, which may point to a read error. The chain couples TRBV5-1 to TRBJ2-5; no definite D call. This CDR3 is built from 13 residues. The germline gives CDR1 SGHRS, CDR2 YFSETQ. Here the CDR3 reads CASSLNRQESQYF. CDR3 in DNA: TGCGCCAGCAGCTTGAATAGACAAGAGAGCCAGTACTTC.

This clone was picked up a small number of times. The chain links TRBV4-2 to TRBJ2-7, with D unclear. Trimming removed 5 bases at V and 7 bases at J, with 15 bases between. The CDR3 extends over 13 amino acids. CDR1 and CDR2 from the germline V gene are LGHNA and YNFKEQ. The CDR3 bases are TGTGCCAGCAGCTCATCCTCGCAGTGGGAGCAGTACTTC. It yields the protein CASSSSSQWEQYF.

The CDR3 region is CASSSDSYTEAFF. For the CDR3, the DNA is TGCGCCAGCAGCTCCGACAGCTACACTGAAGCTTTCTTT. The rearrangement uses TRBV5-1 and TRBJ1-1; TRBD1 is a possible D gene (5 bases). The V end was cut by 3 bases, the J end by 3 bases, with 9 bases between. Germline CDR1 SGHRS, CDR2 YFSETQ. This CDR3 has 13 residues.

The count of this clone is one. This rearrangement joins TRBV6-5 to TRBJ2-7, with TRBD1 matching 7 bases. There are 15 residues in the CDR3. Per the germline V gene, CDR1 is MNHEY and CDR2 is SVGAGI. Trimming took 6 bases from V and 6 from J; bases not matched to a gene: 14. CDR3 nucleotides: TGTGCCAGCAGCCGCACCCTCCGACAGGGTGGCGAGCAGTACTTC. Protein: CASSRTLRQGGEQYF.

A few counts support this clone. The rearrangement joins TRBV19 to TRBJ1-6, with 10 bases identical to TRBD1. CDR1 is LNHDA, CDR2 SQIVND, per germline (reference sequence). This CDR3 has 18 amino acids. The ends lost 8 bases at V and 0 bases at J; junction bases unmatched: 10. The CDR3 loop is CASSPPGQGSSYNSPLHF. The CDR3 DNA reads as TGTGCCAGTTCCCCACCGGGACAGGGGAGCTCCTATAATTCACCCCTCCACTTT.

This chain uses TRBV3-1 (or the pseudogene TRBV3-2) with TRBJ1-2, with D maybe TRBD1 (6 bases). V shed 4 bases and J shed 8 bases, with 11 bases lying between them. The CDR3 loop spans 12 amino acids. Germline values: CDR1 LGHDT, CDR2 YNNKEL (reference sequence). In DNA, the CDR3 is TGTGCCAGCAGCCGGACAGCGCAGGGCTACACCTTC. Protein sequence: CASSRTAQGYTF.

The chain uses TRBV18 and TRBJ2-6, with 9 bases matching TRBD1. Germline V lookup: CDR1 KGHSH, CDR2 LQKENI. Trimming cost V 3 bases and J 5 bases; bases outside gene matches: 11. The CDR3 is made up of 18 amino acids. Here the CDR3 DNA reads TGTGCCAGCTCACCTTCCACAGGGGGCGAAACTCGGGCCAACGTCCTGACTTTC. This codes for CASSPSTGGETRANVLTF. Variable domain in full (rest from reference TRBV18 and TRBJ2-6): NAGVMQNPRHLVRRRGQEARLRCSPMKGHSHVYWYRQLPEEGLKFMVYLQKENIIDESGMPKERFSAEFPKEGPSILRIQQVVRGDSAAYFCASSPSTGGETRANVLTFGAGSRLTVL.

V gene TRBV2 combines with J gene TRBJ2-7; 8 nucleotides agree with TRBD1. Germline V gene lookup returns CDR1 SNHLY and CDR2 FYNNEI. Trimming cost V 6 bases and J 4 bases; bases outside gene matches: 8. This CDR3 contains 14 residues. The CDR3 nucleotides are TGTGCCAGCAGGCCCAGGACAGGGATTTACGAGCAGTACTTC. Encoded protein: CASRPRTGIYEQYF.

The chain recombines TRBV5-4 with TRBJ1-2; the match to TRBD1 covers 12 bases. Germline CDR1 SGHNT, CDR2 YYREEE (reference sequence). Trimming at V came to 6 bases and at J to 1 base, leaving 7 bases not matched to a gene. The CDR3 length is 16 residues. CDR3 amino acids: CASTPGQGASNYGYTF. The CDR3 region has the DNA TGTGCCAGCACCCCGGGACAGGGGGCCAGTAACTATGGCTACACCTTC.

The CDR3 DNA reads TGTGCCAGCAGCTTTAAACAGGGCGTATCCACTGAAGCTTTCTTT. It encodes CASSFKQGVSTEAFF. V usage is TRBV5-4 and J usage is TRBJ1-1; TRBD1 is a possible D gene (6 bases). V lost 2 bases and J 4 bases, leaving 15 bases between the germline ends. Germline V gene lookup returns CDR1 SGHNT and CDR2 YYREEE (reference sequence). This CDR3 region has 15 residues.

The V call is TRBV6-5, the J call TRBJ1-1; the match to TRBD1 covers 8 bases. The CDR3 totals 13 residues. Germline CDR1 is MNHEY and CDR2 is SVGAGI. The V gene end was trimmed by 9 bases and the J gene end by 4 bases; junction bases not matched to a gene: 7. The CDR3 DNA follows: TGTGCCAGTACGGACAGGGTGAGCACTGAAGCTTTCTTT. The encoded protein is CASTDRVSTEAFF.

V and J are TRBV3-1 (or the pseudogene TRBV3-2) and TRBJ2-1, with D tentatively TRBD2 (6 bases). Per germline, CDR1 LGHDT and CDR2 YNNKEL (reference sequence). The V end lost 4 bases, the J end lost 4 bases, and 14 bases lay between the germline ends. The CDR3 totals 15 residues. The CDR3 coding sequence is TGTGCCAGCAGCCCACCGGGACTCCTATACAATGAGCAGTTCTTC. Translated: CASSPPGLLYNEQFF.

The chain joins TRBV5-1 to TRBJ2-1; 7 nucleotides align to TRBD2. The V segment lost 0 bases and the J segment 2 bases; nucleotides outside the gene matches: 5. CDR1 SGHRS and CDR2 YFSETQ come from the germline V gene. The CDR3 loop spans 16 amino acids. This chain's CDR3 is CASSLVSGDTYNEQFF. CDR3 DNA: TGCGCCAGCAGCTTGGTCAGCGGGGATACCTACAATGAGCAGTTCTTC. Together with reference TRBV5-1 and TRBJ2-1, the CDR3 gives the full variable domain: KAGVTQTPRYLIKTRGQQVTLSCSPISGHRSVSWYQQTPGQGLQFLFEYFSETQRNKGNFPGRFSGRQFSNSRSEMNVSTLELGDSALYLCASSLVSGDTYNEQFFGPGTRLTVL.

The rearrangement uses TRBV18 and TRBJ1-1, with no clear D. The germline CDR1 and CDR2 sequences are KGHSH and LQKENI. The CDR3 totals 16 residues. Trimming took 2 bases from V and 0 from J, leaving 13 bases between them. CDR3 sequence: CASSPSYRPMNTEAFF. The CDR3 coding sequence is TGTGCCAGCTCACCATCGTACAGACCGATGAACACTGAAGCTTTCTTT.

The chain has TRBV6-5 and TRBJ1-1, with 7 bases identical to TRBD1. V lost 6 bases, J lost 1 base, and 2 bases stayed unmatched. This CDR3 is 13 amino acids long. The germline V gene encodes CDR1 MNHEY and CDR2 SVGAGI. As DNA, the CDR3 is TGTGCCAGCAGGCGGACAGGGAACACTGAAGCTTTCTTT. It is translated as CASRRTGNTEAFF.

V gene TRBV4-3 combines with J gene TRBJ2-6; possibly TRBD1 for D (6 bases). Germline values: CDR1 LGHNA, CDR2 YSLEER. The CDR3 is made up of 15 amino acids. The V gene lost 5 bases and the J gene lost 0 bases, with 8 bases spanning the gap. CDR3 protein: CASSEGHSGANVLTF. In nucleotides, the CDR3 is TGCGCCAGCAGCGAGGGACACTCTGGGGCCAACGTCCTGACTTTC.

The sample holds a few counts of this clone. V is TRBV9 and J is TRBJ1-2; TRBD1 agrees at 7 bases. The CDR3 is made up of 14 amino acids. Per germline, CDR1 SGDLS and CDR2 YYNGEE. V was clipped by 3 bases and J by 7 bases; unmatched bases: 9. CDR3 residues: CASSEGQTIFGYTF. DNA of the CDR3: TGTGCCAGCAGCGAGGGACAGACAATATTTGGCTACACCTTC.